The rows below give T cell receptor beta chains drawn from one sample of a study of blood T cells in healthy people across ages. TCRdb reprocessed the 5' RACE reads with MiXCR, giving one entry per CDR3 protein. The table includes approximately 960,000 distinct CDR3 sequences, almost 30% detected once. Another study also made use of these data, one on T cells of mothers and their children.

The source material was blood. Source of these receptors: a woman aged 40 to 55 in good health. The CDR3 runs from the conserved cysteine through the conserved F or W. The order of the fields is CDR3 protein, CDR3 DNA, clone size, D gene, J gene, V gene. D genes are given only for firm matches. Expanded clones get a size class; other rows say once, few or many, or leave the size out.

CDR3: CASSQDPSSNQPQHF; DNA: TGCGCCAGCAGCCAAGATCCGTCTAGCAATCAGCCCCAGCATTTT; size: few; D: .; J: TRBJ1-5; V: TRBV4-1
CDR3: CASSFEQGAYGYTF; DNA: TGTGCCAGCAGTTTCGAACAGGGCGCCTATGGCTACACCTTC; size: .; D: .; J: TRBJ1-2; V: TRBV28
CDR3: CASTDLPGQGYNEQFF; DNA: TGTGCCAGCACTGACCTCCCGGGACAGGGGTACAATGAGCAGTTCTTC; size: .; D: TRBD1; J: TRBJ2-1; V: TRBV3-1
CDR3: CASSDGQGFFRYEQYF; DNA: TGTGCCAGCAGTGACGGACAGGGATTTTTTCGCTACGAGCAGTACTTC; size: few; D: TRBD1; J: TRBJ2-7; V: TRBV6-1
CDR3: CSAPSLLGSNQPQHF; DNA: TGCAGTGCCCCTAGCCTCCTAGGGAGCAATCAGCCCCAGCATTTT; size: few; D: .; J: TRBJ1-5; V: TRBV20-1
CDR3: CATSDPSTGGAETQYF; DNA: TGTGCCACCAGTGATCCTTCGACAGGGGGCGCGGAGACCCAGTACTTC; size: many; D: TRBD1; J: TRBJ2-5; V: TRBV24-1
CDR3: CASTLVSGANVLTF; DNA: TGTGCCAGCACTTTAGTCTCTGGGGCCAACGTCCTGACTTTC; size: .; D: .; J: TRBJ2-6; V: TRBV12-3/TRBV12-4
CDR3: CASTHSRGASTDTQYF; DNA: TGTGCCAGCACCCATTCGAGAGGGGCCAGCACAGATACGCAGTATTTT; size: .; D: .; J: TRBJ2-3; V: TRBV7-9
CDR3: CASSSPTGGIDNEQFF; DNA: TGCGCCAGCAGCTCGCCGACGGGGGGGATCGACAATGAGCAGTTCTTC; size: few; D: TRBD2; J: TRBJ2-1; V: TRBV5-1
CDR3: CASSPRTGGRSPLHF; DNA: TGTGCCAGCAGTCCAAGGACAGGGGGCAGGTCACCCCTCCACTTT; size: .; D: TRBD1; J: TRBJ1-6; V: TRBV12-3/TRBV12-4
CDR3: CASSLVPQGNEQFF; DNA: TGTGCCAGCAGCTTAGTCCCACAGGGCAATGAGCAGTTCTTC; size: .; D: .; J: TRBJ2-1; V: TRBV7-9
CDR3: CASSFGRDRVNNEQFF; DNA: TGTGCCAGCAGCTTTGGAAGGGACAGGGTTAACAATGAGCAGTTCTTC; size: few; D: TRBD1; J: TRBJ2-1; V: TRBV7-2
CDR3: CASSQDPSAGGQAGELFF; DNA: TGCGCCAGCAGCCAAGATCCCTCAGCGGGGGGGCAGGCCGGGGAGCTGTTTTTT; size: .; D: TRBD2; J: TRBJ2-2; V: TRBV4-1
CDR3: CASSALQGREAFF; DNA: TGTGCCAGCAGTGCACTACAGGGGCGGGAAGCTTTCTTT; size: .; D: TRBD1; J: TRBJ1-1; V: TRBV25-1
CDR3: CASSRRVTDTQYF; DNA: TGTGCCAGCAGCCGGCGCGTTACAGATACGCAGTATTTT; size: .; D: .; J: TRBJ2-3; V: TRBV28
CDR3: CASSTRLAGGIETQYF; DNA: TGCGCCAGCAGCACAAGACTAGCGGGGGGAATCGAGACCCAGTACTTC; size: .; D: TRBD2; J: TRBJ2-5; V: TRBV5-1
CDR3: CATSGGTSTDTQYF; DNA: TGTGCCACCAGTGGTGGGACTAGCACAGATACGCAGTATTTT; size: .; D: .; J: TRBJ2-3; V: TRBV24-1
CDR3: CSVEGRMNTEAFF; DNA: TGCAGCGTTGAGGGCAGGATGAACACTGAAGCTTTCTTT; size: .; D: .; J: TRBJ1-1; V: TRBV29-1
CDR3: CASSLGSVTEAFF; DNA: TGCGCCAGCAGCTTGGGATCGGTTACTGAAGCTTTCTTT; size: few; D: .; J: TRBJ1-1; V: TRBV5-1
CDR3: CAGSFWQQETQYF; DNA: TGTGCCGGCAGTTTTTGGCAGCAAGAGACCCAGTACTTC; size: .; D: .; J: TRBJ2-5; V: TRBV12-3/TRBV12-4
CDR3: CASSLVKRGTYNEQFF; DNA: TGTGCCAGCAGCTTAGTCAAGCGGGGGACCTACAATGAGCAGTTCTTC; size: .; D: TRBD2; J: TRBJ2-1; V: TRBV7-9
CDR3: CASQGTPNYGYTF; DNA: TGTGCCAGTCAGGGAACCCCTAACTATGGCTACACCTTC; size: many; D: .; J: TRBJ1-2; V: TRBV28
CDR3: CSARDPDKYNEQFF; DNA: TGCAGTGCTAGAGATCCGGACAAGTACAATGAGCAGTTCTTC; size: .; D: .; J: TRBJ2-1; V: TRBV20-1
CDR3: CSARDQGLAGGLAGANVLTF; DNA: TGCAGTGCTAGAGACCAGGGACTAGCGGGGGGGCTAGCTGGGGCCAACGTCCTGACTTTC; size: few; D: TRBD2; J: TRBJ2-6; V: TRBV20-1